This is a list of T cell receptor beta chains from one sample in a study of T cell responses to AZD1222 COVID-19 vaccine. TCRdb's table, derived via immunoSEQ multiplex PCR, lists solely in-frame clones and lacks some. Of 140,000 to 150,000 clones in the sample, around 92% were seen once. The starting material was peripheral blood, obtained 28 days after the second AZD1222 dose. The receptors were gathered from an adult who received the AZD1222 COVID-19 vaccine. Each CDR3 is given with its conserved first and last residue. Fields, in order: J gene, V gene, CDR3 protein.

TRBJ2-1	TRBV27	CASSLSTGVLNEQFF
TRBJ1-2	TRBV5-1	CASSLGGQANYGYTF
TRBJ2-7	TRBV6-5	CASSWGLLAGYYEQYF
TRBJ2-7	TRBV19	CASSIVGTGFYEQYF
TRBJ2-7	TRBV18	CASSPPRTGVHEQYF
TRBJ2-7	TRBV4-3	CASSQGLAGGQYEQYF
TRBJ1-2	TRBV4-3	CASSQDRTGGLYGYTF
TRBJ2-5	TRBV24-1	CATSDLRGTEQETQYF
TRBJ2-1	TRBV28	CASSLLGYNEQFF
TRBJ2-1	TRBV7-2	CASSLVLAPEQFF
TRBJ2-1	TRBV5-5	CASSLGDRSDNEQFF
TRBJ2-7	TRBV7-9	CASSLVGGLHYEQYF
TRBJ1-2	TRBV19	CASSWDGYTF
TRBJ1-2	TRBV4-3	CASSQQGNYGYTF
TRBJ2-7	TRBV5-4	CASSSTGQGAYEQYF
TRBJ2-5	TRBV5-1	CASSLPDRLQETQYF
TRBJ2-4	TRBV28	CASSFRDRLMYF
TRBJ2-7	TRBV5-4	CASSLPGRAPYEQYF
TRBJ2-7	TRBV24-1	CATSGSSGYEQYF
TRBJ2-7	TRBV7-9	CASSLGDRESEEQYF
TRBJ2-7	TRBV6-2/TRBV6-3	CASSRTSGKYEQYF
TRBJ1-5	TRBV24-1	CATSDQGSVQPQHF
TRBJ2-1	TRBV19	CASSIAKVSYNEQFF
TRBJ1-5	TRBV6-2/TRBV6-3	CASSYGGAPGHQPQHF
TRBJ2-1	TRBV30	CAWSALSRNEQFF
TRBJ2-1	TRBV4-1	CASSQKKGRHNNEQFF
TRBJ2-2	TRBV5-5	CASRSRMVPRTGELFF
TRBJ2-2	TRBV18	CASSRGQDGTGELFF
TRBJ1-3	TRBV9	CASSVDGNTIYF
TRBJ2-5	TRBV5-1	CASSGSGREGETQYF
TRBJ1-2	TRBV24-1	CATSDSGQGAGYGYTF
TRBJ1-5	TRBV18	CASSPRAGGLNQPQHF
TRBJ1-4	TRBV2	CASSGGNSNEKLFF
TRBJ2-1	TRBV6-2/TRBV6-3	CASNPDRSSYNEQFF
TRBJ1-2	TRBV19	CASSIAATPYGYTF
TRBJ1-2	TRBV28	CASSSAGRGFNYGYTF
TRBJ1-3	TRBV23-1	CASMLRGGERRNTIYF
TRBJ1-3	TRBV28	CASSLIRSSGNTIYF
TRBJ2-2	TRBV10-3	CAISLTGDTGELFF
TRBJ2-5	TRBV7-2	CASSLEHRQETQYF
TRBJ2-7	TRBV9	CASSPGEGAFTYEQYF
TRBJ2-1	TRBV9	CASSVGWRNEQFF
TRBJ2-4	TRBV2	CASSEWTNIQYF
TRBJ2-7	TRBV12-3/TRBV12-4	CASSYGLLPEQYF
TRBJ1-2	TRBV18	CASSETGGVNYGYTF
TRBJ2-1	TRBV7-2	CASSVGLAGDEQFF
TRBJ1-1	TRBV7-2	CASSLNQPSVNTEAFF
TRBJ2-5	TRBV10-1	CASSAGQAPPQETQYF
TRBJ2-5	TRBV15	CATSGRGVETQYF
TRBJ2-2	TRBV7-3	CASSSLAGTNTGELFF
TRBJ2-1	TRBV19	CASSSGRALNNEQFF